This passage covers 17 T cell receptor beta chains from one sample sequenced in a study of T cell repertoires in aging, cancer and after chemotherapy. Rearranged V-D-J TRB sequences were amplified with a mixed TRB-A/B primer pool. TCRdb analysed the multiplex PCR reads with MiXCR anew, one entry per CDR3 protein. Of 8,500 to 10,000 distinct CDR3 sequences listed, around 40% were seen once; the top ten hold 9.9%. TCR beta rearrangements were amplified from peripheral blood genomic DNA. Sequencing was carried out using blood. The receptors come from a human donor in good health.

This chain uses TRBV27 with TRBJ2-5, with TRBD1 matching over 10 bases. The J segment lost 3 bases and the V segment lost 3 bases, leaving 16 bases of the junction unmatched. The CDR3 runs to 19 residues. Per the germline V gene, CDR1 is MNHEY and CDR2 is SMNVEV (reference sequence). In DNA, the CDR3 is TGTGCCAGCAGTTTTCTCGCTGACAGGGGGCGAAAGGTGGAAGAGACCCAGTACTTC. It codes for CASSFLADRGRKVEETQYF.

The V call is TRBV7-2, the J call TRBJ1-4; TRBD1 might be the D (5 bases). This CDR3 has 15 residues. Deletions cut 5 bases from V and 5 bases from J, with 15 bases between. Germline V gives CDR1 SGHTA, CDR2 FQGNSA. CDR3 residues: CASSASQARNEKLFF. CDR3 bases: TGTGCCAGCAGCGCATCACAGGCGAGGAATGAAAAACTGTTTTTT.

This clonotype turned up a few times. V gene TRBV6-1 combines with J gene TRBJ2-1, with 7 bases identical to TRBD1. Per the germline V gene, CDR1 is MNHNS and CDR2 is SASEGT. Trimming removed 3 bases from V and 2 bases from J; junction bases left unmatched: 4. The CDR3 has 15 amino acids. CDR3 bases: TGTGCCAGCAGTGAGCAGGGGGTTCCCTACAATGAGCAGTTCTTC. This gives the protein CASSEQGVPYNEQFF.

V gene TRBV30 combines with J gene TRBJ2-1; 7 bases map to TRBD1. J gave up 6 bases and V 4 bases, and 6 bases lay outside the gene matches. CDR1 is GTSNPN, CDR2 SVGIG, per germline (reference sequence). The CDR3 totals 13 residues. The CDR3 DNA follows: TGTGCCTGGATGACGACAGGGAGCAATGAGCAGTTCTTC. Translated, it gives CAWMTTGSNEQFF.

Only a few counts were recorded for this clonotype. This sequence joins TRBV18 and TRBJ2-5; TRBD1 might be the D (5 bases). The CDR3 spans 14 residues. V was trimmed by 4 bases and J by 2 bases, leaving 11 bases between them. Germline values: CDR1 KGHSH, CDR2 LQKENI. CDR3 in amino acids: CASSRLTDQETQYF. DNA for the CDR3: TGTGCCAGCTCACGCTTGACAGATCAAGAGACCCAGTACTTC.

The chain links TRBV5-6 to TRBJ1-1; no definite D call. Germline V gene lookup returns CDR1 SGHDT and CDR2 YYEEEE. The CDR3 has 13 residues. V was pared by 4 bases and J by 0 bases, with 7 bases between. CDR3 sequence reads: CASSPQMNTEAFF. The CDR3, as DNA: TGTGCCAGCAGCCCACAGATGAACACTGAAGCTTTCTTT.

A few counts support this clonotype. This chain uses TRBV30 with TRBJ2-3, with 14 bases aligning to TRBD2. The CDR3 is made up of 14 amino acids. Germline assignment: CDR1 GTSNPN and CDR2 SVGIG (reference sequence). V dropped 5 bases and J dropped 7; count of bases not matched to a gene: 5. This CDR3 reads CAWGTSGSRNTQYF. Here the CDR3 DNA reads TGTGCCTGGGGGACTAGCGGGAGTAGGAATACGCAGTATTTT.

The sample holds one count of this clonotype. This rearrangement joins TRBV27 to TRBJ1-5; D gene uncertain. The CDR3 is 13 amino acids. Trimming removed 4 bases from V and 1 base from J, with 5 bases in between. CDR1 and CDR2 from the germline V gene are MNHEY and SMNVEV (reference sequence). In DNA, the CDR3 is TGTGCCAGCAGTTCAGTCAGCAATCAGCCCCAGCATTTT. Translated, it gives CASSSVSNQPQHF.

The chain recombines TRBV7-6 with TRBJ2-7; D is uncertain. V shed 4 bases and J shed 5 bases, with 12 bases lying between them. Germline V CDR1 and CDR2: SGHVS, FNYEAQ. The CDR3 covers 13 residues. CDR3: CASSSPAEHEQYF. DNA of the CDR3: TGTGCCAGCAGCTCGCCTGCGGAGCACGAGCAGTACTTC.

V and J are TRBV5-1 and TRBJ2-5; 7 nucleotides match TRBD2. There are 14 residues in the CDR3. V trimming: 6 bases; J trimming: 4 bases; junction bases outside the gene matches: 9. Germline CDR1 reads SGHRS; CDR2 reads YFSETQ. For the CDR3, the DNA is TGCGCCAGCACGTTGAGCGGGACCCCAGAGACCCAGTACTTC. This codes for CASTLSGTPETQYF.

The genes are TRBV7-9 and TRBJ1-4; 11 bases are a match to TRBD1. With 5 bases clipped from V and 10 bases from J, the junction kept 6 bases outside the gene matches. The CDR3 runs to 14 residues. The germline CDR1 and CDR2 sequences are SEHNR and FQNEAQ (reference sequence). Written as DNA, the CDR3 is TGTGCCAGCAGCGCGGGACAGGGGGAAGGAAAACTGTTTTTT. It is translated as CASSAGQGEGKLFF.

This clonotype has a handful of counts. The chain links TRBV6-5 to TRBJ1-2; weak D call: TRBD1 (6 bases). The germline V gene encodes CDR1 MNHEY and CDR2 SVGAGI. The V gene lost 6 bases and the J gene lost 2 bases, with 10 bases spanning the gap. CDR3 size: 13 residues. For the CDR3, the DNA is TGTGCCAGCAGGCCCCAGGGGAACTATGGCTACACCTTC. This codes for CASRPQGNYGYTF.

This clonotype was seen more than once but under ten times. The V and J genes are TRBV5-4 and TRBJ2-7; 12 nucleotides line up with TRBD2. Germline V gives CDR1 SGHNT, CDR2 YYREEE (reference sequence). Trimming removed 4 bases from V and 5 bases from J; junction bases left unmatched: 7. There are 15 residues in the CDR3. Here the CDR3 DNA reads TGTGCCAGCAGCCCAAGACTAGCGGGAGAACACGAGCAGTACTTC. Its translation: CASSPRLAGEHEQYF.

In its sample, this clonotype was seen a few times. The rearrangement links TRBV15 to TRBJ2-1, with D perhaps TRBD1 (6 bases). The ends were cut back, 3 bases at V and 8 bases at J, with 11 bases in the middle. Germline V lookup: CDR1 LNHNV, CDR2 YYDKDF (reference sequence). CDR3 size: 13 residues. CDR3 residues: CATSSQQGYEQFF. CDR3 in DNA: TGTGCCACCAGCAGTCAACAGGGTTATGAGCAGTTCTTC.

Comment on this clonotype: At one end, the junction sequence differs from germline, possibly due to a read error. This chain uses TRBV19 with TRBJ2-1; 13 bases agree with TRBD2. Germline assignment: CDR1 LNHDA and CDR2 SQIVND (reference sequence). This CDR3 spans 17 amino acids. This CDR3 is CASSSRTSGSAYNKQFF. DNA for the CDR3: TGTGCCAGTAGTTCTCGGACTAGCGGGAGTGCCTACAATAAGCAGTTCTTC. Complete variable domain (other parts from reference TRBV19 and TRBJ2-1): DGGITQSPKYLFRKEGQNVTLSCEQNLNHDAMYWYRQDPGQGLRLIYYSQIVNDFQKGDIAEGYSVSREKKESFPLTVTSAQKNPTAFYLCASSSRTSGSAYNKQFFGPGTRLTVL.

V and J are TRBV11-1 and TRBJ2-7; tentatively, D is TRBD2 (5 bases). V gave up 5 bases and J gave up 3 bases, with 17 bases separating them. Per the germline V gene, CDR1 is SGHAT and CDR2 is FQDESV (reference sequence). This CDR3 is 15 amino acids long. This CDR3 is CASSPTTGRGYEQYF. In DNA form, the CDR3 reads TGTGCCAGCAGCCCCACCACCGGCCGGGGCTACGAGCAGTACTTC.

The CDR3 coding sequence is TGTGCCAGCAGCTTAGCGGGAGGTTTGGAGACCCAGTACTTC. This sequence encodes CASSLAGGLETQYF. The chain is built from TRBV7-6 and TRBJ2-1, with D perhaps matching TRBD2 (6 bases). The J call may be wrong; the DNA end is better matched by TRBJ2-5. The CDR3 loop spans 14 amino acids. Germline-derived CDR1 and CDR2 are SGHVS and FNYEAQ.